Here is one TCR beta chain with its context. The sample belongs to a study of blood T cell repertoires in COVID-19. Original processing notes: By means of reference gene primer amplification, nucleated cell counts were estimated. Assay: immunoSEQ multiplex PCR; the TCRdb copy retains only in-frame clones and omits some. V and J calls and clone size follow that table, whereas D and trimming were derived from the DNA. The sample lists almost 200,000 clones, 86% seen once, with 0.75% to 0.9% in the top ten. The CDR3 runs 14 residues. CDR1 and CDR2 (germline): SGHAT, FQNNGV. V lost 1 base and J 8 bases, leaving 11 bases between the germline ends.

The chain is built from TRBV11-2 and TRBJ1-4, with no clear D. The sequenced material came from peripheral blood. This clonotype originated in a woman in her sixties or seventies with acute or convalescent COVID-19. CDR3 sequence (DNA): TGTGCCAGCAGCTTAGGAGGGCTAAGGGAAAAACTGTTTTTT. It encodes CASSLGGLREKLFF.